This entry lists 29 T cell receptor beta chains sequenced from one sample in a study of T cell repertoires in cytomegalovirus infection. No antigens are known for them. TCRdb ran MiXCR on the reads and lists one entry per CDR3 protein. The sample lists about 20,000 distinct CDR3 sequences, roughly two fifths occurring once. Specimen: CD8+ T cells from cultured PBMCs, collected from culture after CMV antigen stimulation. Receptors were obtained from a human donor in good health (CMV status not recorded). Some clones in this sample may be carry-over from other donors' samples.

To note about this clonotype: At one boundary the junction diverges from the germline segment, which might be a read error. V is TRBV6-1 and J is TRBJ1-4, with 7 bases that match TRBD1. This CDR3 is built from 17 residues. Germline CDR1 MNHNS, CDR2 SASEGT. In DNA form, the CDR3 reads TGTGCCAGCGGGGACAGACAGGCCGAGACAACTAATGGAAAACTGTTTTTT. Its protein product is CASGDRQAETTNGKLFF.

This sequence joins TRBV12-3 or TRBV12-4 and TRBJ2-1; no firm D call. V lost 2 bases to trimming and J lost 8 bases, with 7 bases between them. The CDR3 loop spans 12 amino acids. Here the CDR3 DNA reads TGTGCCAGCAGTTTAAAGGCGTATGAGCAGTTCTTC. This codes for CASSLKAYEQFF.

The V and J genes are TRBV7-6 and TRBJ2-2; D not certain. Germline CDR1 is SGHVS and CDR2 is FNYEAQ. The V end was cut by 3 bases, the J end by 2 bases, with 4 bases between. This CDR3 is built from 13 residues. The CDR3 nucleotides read TGTGCCAGCAGCTTTTCTAACACCGGGGAGCTGTTTTTT. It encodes CASSFSNTGELFF. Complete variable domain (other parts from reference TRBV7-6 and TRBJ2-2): GAGVSQSPRYKVTKRGQDVALRCDPISGHVSLYWYRQALGQGPEFLTYFNYEAQQDKSGLPNDRFSAERPEGSISTLTIQRTEQRDSAMYRCASSFSNTGELFFGEGSRLTVL.

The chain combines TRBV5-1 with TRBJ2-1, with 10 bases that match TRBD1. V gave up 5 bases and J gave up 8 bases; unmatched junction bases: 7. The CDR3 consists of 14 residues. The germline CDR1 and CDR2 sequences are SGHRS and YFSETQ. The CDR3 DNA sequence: TGCGCCAGCAGAACGGGACAGGGGATGGATGAGCAGTTCTTC. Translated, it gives CASRTGQGMDEQFF. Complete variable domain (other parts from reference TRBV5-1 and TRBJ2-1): KAGVTQTPRYLIKTRGQQVTLSCSPISGHRSVSWYQQTPGQGLQFLFEYFSETQRNKGNFPGRFSGRQFSNSRSEMNVSTLELGDSALYLCASRTGQGMDEQFFGPGTRLTVL.

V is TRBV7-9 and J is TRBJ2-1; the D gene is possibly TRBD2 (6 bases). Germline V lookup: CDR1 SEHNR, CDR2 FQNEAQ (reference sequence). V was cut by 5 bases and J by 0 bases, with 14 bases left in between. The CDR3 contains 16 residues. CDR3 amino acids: CASSTSGGSSYNEQFF. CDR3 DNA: TGTGCCAGCAGCACAAGTGGGGGGAGCTCCTACAATGAGCAGTTCTTC.

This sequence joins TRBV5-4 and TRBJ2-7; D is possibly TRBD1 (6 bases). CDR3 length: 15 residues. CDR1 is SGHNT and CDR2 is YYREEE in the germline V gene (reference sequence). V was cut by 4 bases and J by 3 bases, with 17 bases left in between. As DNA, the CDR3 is TGTGCCAGCAGCCCATCGACAGGAGAACTCTACGAGCAGTACTTC. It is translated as CASSPSTGELYEQYF.

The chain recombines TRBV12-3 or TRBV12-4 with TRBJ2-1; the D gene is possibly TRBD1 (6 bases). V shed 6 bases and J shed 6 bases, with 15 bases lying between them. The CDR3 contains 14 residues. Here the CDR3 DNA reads TGTGCCAGCAGAAAAGGGGGTGGAGGCAATGAGCAGTTCTTC. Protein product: CASRKGGGGNEQFF.

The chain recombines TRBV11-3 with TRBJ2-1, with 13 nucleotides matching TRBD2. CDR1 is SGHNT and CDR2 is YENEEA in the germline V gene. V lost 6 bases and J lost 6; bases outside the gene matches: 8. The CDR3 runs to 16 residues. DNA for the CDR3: TGTGCCAGCAGGGCATCACTAGCGGGGGGGCGCAATGAGCAGTTCTTC. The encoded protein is CASRASLAGGRNEQFF. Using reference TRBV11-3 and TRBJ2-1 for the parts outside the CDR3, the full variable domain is EAGVVQSPRYKIIEKKQPVAFWCNPISGHNTLYWYLQNLGQGPELLIRYENEEAVDDSQLPKDRFSAERLKGVDSTLKIQPAELGDSAVYLCASRASLAGGRNEQFFGPGTRLTVL.

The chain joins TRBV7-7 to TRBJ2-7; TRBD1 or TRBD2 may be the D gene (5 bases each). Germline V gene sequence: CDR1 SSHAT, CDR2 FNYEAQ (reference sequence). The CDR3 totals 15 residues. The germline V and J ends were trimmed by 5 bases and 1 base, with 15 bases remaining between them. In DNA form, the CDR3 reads TGTGCCAGCAGCCAAGGGACCGGTGGGTCCTACGAGCAGTACTTC. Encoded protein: CASSQGTGGSYEQYF.

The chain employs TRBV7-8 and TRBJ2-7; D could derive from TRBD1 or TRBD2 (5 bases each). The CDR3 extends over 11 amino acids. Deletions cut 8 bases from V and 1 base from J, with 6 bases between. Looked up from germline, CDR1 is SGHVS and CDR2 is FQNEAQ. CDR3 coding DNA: TGTGCCAGCGGGGGTTCCTACGAGCAGTACTTC. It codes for CASGGSYEQYF.

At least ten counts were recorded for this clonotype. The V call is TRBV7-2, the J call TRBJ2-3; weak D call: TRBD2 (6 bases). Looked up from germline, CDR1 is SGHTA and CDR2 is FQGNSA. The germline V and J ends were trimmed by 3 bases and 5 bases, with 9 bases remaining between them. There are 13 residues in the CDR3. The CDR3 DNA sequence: TGTGCCAGCAGCTTGCGGGAAGGAGATACGCAGTATTTT. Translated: CASSLREGDTQYF.

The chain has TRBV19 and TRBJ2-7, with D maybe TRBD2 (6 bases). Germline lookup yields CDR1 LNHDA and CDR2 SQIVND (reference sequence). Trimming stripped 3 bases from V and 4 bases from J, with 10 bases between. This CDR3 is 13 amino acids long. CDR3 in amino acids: CASSIGEEYEQYF. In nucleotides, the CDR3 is TGTGCCAGTAGTATTGGGGAGGAGTACGAGCAGTACTTC.

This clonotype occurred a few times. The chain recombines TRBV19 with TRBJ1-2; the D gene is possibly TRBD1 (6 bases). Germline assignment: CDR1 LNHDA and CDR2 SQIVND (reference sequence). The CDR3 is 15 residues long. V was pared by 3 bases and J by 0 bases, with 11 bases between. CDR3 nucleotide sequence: TGTGCCAGTAGTATCGGGGGGCATCCTAACTATGGCTACACCTTC. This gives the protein CASSIGGHPNYGYTF.

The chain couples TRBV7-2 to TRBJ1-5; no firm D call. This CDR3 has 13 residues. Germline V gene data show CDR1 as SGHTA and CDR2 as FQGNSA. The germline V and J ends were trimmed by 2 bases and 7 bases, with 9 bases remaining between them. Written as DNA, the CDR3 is TGTGCCAGCAGCTTATCAGGACGACAGCCCCAGCATTTT. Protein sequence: CASSLSGRQPQHF.

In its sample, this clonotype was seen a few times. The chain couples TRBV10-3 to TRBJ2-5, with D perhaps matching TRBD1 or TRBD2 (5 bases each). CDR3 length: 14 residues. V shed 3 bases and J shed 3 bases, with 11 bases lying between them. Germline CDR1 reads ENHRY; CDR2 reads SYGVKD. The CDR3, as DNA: TGTGCCATCAGTGACTCTGGGGGTAAAGAGACCCAGTACTTC. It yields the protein CAISDSGGKETQYF.

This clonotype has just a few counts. The CDR3 loop reads CSANSGGPQYEQYF. As DNA, the CDR3 is TGCAGTGCTAATAGCGGGGGGCCTCAGTACGAGCAGTACTTC. The J gene is TRBJ2-7, the V gene TRBV20-1, with TRBD2 matching over 10 bases. The CDR3 runs to 14 residues. With 4 bases clipped from V and 4 bases from J, the junction kept 7 bases outside the gene matches. Germline values: CDR1 DFQATT, CDR2 SNEGSKA (reference sequence).

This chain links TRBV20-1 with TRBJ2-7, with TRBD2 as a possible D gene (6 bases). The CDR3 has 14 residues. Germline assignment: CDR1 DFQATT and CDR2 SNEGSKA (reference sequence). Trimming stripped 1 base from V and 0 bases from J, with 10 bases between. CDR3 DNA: TGCAGTGCTAGAGGGGACGGGAGCTCCTACGAGCAGTACTTC. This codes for CSARGDGSSYEQYF.

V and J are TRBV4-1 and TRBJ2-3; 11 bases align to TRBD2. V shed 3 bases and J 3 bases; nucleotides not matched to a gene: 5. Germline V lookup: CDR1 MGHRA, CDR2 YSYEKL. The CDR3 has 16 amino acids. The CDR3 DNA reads TGCGCCAGCAGCCAGCCGGGACTAGCGGATACAGATACGCAGTATTTT. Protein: CASSQPGLADTDTQYF.

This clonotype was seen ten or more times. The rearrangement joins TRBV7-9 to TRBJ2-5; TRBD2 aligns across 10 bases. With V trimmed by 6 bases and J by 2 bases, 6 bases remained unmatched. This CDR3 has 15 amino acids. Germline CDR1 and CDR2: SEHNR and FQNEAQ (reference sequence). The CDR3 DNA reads TGTGCCAGCAGTCCGCCTAGCGGGGGACAAGAGACCCAGTACTTC. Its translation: CASSPPSGGQETQYF.

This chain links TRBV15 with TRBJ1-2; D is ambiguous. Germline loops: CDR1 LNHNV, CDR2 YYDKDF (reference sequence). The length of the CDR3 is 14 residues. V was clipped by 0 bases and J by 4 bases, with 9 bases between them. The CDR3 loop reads CATSRDKGPYGYTF. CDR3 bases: TGTGCCACCAGCAGAGATAAAGGGCCCTATGGCTACACCTTC.

CDR3 nucleotide sequence: TGTGCCAGCAGTTACTCGACAGTTGAGGAGACGGCCAAAAACATTCAGTACTTC. Translated: CASSYSTVEETAKNIQYF. This chain uses TRBV6-2 or TRBV6-3 with TRBJ2-4; tentatively, D is TRBD1 (5 bases). Germline V gene data show CDR1 as MNHEY and CDR2 as SVGEGT. CDR3 length equals 18 residues. V lost 0 bases and J 1 base, leaving 16 bases between the germline ends.

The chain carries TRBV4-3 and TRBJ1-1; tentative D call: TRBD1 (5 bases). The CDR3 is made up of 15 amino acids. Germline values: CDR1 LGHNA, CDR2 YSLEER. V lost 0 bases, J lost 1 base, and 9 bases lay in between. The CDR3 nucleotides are TGCGCCAGCAGCCAAGACGGGGCAGGGAACACTGAAGCTTTCTTT. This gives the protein CASSQDGAGNTEAFF.

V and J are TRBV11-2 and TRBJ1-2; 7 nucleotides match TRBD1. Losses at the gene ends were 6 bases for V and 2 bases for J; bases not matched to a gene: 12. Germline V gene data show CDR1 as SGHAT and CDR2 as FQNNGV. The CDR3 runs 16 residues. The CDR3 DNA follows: TGTGCCAGCAGGGAGACCGGGACAGTATTCAACTATGGCTACACCTTC. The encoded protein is CASRETGTVFNYGYTF. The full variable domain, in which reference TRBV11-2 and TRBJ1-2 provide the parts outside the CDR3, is EAGVAQSPRYKIIEKRQSVAFWCNPISGHATLYWYQQILGQGPKLLIQFQNNGVVDDSQLPKDRFSAERLKGVDSTLKIQPAKLEDSAVYLCASRETGTVFNYGYTFGSGTRLTVV.

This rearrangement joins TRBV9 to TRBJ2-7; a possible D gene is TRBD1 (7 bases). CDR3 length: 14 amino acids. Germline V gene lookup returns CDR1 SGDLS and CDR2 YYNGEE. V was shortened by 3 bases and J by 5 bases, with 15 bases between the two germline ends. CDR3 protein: CASSAGGSLHEQYF. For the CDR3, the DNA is TGTGCCAGCAGCGCAGGGGGGAGTTTGCACGAGCAGTACTTC.

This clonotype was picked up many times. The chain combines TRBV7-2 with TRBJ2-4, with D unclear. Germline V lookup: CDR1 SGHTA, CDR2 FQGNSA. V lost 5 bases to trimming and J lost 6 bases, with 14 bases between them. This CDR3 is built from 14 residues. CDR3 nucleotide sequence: TGTGCCAGCAGCCACGGGTCCCCCGGAAACATTCAGTACTTC. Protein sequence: CASSHGSPGNIQYF.

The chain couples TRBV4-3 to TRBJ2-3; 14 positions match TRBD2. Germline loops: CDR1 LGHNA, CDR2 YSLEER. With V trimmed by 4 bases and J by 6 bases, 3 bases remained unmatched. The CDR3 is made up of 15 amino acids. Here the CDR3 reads CASSLGLAGADTQYF. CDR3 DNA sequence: TGCGCCAGCAGCCTGGGACTAGCGGGAGCGGATACGCAGTATTTT.

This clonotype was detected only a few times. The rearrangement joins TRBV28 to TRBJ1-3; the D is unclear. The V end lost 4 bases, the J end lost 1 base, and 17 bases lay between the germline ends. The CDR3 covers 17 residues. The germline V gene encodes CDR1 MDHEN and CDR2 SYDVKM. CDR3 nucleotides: TGTGCCAGCAGTTCCCTCCGACAAGGACCATCTGGAAACACCATATATTTT. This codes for CASSSLRQGPSGNTIYF. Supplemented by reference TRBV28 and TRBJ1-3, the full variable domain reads DVKVTQSSRYLVKRTGEKVFLECVQDMDHENMFWYRQDPGLGLRLIYFSYDVKMKEKGDIPEGYSVSREKKERFSLILESASTNQTSMYLCASSSLRQGPSGNTIYFGEGSWLTVV.

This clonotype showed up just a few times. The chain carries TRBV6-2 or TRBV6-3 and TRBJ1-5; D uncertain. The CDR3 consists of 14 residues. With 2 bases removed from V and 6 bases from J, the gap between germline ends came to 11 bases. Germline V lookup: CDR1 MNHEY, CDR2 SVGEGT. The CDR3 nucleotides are TGTGCCAGCAGTTACCGGGGTACGGCTCAGCCCCAGCATTTT. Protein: CASSYRGTAQPQHF.

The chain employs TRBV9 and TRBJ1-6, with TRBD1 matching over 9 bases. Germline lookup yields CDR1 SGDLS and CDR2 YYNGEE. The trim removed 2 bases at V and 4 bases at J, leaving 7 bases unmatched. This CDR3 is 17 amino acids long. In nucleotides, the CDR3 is TGTGCCAGCAGCGTTAGGGACAGGGAGAAATATAATTCACCCCTCCACTTT. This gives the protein CASSVRDREKYNSPLHF.